The 7 T cell receptor beta chains in this list originate from one sample, sequenced in a study of blood T cells in healthy people across ages. Then a second PCR, running about 7 to 11 cycles, was carried out with a sample-barcoded 5' primer and a J-beta primer mix. TCRdb ran MiXCR on the 5' RACE reads and lists one entry per CDR3 protein. In the table there are roughly 700,000 distinct CDR3 sequences, roughly 32% of which are singletons. Sequencing was performed on blood. The source of these receptors is a woman aged 80 or over in good health.

This clonotype was seen at least ten times. The CDR3 nucleotides read TGTGCCATCAGTCCAGGGAGCTCTGGGGCCAACGTCCTGACTTTC. This encodes CAISPGSSGANVLTF. The V gene is TRBV10-3, the J gene TRBJ2-6; D is possibly TRBD1 or TRBD2 (5 bases each). This CDR3 is built from 15 residues. V lost 5 bases and J 0 bases, leaving 8 bases between the germline ends. Germline assignment: CDR1 ENHRY and CDR2 SYGVKD.

This clonotype was seen at least ten times. The rearrangement joins TRBV24-1 to TRBJ1-5; a possible D gene is TRBD1 (6 bases). V lost 4 bases and J lost 3, with 12 bases in between. This CDR3 comprises 15 residues. Per the germline V gene, CDR1 is KGHDR and CDR2 is SFDVKD. CDR3 protein: CATSDRQVNNQPQHF. The CDR3 region has the DNA TGTGCCACCAGTGACAGACAGGTGAACAATCAGCCCCAGCATTTT.

This clonotype was observed a single time. Given a much more abundant clone one base away, this may be a read error. The chain carries TRBV5-1 and TRBJ1-2; D is perhaps TRBD1 (5 bases). Germline loops: CDR1 SGHRS, CDR2 YFSETQ. V gave up 8 bases and J gave up 2 bases, with 16 bases separating them. The CDR3 has 14 residues. CDR3 sequence (DNA): TGCGCCAGTTCGGAGGACATTCCCAACTATGGCTACACCTTC. It encodes CASSEDIPNYGYTF.

With regard to this clonotype: A much larger clone sits a single nucleotide away, making a read error possible. V gene TRBV2 combines with J gene TRBJ2-5, with TRBD2 as a possible D gene (6 bases). Germline CDR1 SNHLY, CDR2 FYNNEI. The CDR3 covers 14 residues. V was shortened by 7 bases and J by 11 bases, with 23 bases between the two germline ends. In DNA form, the CDR3 reads TGTGCCAGCACCTCCCGGGACTCAATAAATGAGCAGTACTTC. Protein: CASTSRDSINEQYF. The whole variable domain, filled in from reference TRBV2 and TRBJ2-5, reads EPEVTQTPSHQVTQMGQEVILRCVPISNHLYFYWYRQILGQKVEFLVSFYNNEISEKSEIFDDQFSVERPDGSNFTLKIRSTKLEDSAMYFCASTSRDSINEQYFGPGTRLLVL.

The chain has TRBV28 and TRBJ1-1; TRBD1 matches 9 bases. From germline, CDR1 is MDHEN and CDR2 SYDVKM. J was trimmed by 1 base and V by 8 bases; bases with no gene match: 11. The CDR3 length is 16 residues. The CDR3 loop reads CASLPLDRGPNTEAFF. CDR3 sequence (DNA): TGTGCCAGCCTCCCCCTGGACAGGGGCCCGAACACTGAAGCTTTCTTT.

This clonotype appeared a few times. V usage is TRBV28 and J usage is TRBJ1-5; unclear D gene. Trimming took off 7 bases at V and 1 base at J, with 17 bases between the two ends. The CDR3 is 16 residues long. Germline loops: CDR1 MDHEN, CDR2 SYDVKM. DNA of the CDR3: TGTGCCAGCAACTTAAGGTCCCTCGGAAGCAATCAGCCCCAGCATTTT. Its translation: CASNLRSLGSNQPQHF.

In this sample, this clonotype turned up many times. The chain recombines TRBV7-2 with TRBJ2-7, with D tentatively TRBD2 (5 bases). Germline CDR1 and CDR2: SGHTA and FQGNSA. The CDR3 extends over 12 amino acids. V lost 5 bases, J lost 1 base, and 6 bases lay in between. The chain's CDR3 is CASSPGSYEQYF. DNA of the CDR3: TGTGCCAGCAGCCCGGGGTCCTACGAGCAGTACTTC.